The 8 T cell receptor beta chains listed next were all sequenced from one sample in a study of CD8+CD57+ T cells in acquired aplastic anemia. Genomic DNA, the template, was used for profiling of the TCR beta VDJ and CDR3. TCRdb re-called the reads with MiXCR, one entry per CDR3 protein. There are hundreds of thousands of distinct CDR3 sequences in the sample; 25% to 40% occur only once, and 0.82% lies in the top ten. Individuals selected for sequencing had exhibited CD8+CD57+ cell expansion on flow cytometry. Material: sorted CD4+, CD8+, or CD8+CD57+ T cells (not recorded which) from PBMCs. These receptors all stem from a human donor with aplastic anemia.

J is TRBJ1-5 and V is TRBV4-1; tentative D call: TRBD1 (6 bases). The CDR3 is made up of 19 amino acids. V was clipped by 0 bases and J by 1 base, with 19 bases between them. Germline V lookup: CDR1 MGHRA, CDR2 YSYEKL. The CDR3 sequence is CASSQDWEGVYGSNQPQHF. DNA for the CDR3: TGCGCCAGCAGCCAAGATTGGGAGGGGGTGTACGGGAGCAATCAGCCCCAGCATTTT.

As to this clonotype: A read error is possible here, since a much larger clone lies one base away. The chain couples TRBV19 to TRBJ1-1; D is unresolved. Trimming removed 6 bases at V and 13 bases at J, with 12 bases between. Per germline, CDR1 LNHDA and CDR2 SQIVND (reference sequence). The CDR3 loop spans 10 amino acids. CDR3 nucleotides: TGTGCCAGTAGACGGAGGGAGCGTTTCTTT. Its protein product is CASRRRERFF.

The chain is built from TRBV15 and TRBJ2-6; D ambiguous. Trimming took off 1 base at V and 1 base at J, with 2 bases between the two ends. The CDR3 spans 14 residues. Germline loops: CDR1 LNHNV, CDR2 YYDKDF (reference sequence). CDR3 loop: CATSRVSGANVLTF. CDR3 nucleotides: TGTGCCACCAGCAGAGTTTCTGGGGCCAACGTCCTGACTTTC.

The rearrangement links TRBV12-3 or TRBV12-4 to TRBJ1-2, with D perhaps matching TRBD1 (6 bases). V dropped 3 bases and J dropped 8 bases, with 16 bases sitting between them. The CDR3 totals 14 residues. CDR3 protein: CASSFARQEDGYTF. CDR3 nucleotides: TGTGCCAGCAGTTTTGCCAGACAGGAGGACGGCTACACCTTC.

Many counts were recorded for this clonotype. The CDR3, as DNA: TGTGCCAGCAGGGCGGACGATTATAGCAATCAGCCCCAGCATTTT. Translating gives CASRADDYSNQPQHF. The chain uses TRBV2 and TRBJ1-5; D unresolved. With 6 bases removed from V and 0 bases from J, the gap between germline ends came to 12 bases. This CDR3 has 15 amino acids. Germline-derived CDR1 and CDR2 are SNHLY and FYNNEI.

The table lists this clonotype with many counts. The genes are TRBV19 and TRBJ2-7; 7 bases match TRBD2. CDR3 length: 15 amino acids. Trimming took 1 base from V and 5 from J; bases not matched to a gene: 8. Germline V gene lookup returns CDR1 LNHDA and CDR2 SQIVND (reference sequence). The CDR3 DNA reads TGTGCCAGTAGTATAGGAGCGGGACCGACCCACGAGCAGTACTTC. Its translation: CASSIGAGPTHEQYF.

There are many counts of this clonotype. The chain links TRBV7-9 to TRBJ2-7; 9 bases fit TRBD1. CDR1 and CDR2 (germline): SEHNR, FQNEAQ (reference sequence). Losses at the gene ends were 0 bases for V and 6 bases for J; bases not matched to a gene: 9. This CDR3 is built from 16 residues. The CDR3 sequence: CASSLAYRDRVPEQYF. The CDR3, as DNA: TGTGCCAGCAGCTTAGCTTACCGGGACAGGGTACCCGAGCAGTACTTC.

The chain is built from TRBV5-6 and TRBJ1-2; D ambiguous. V gave up 5 bases and J gave up 3 bases, with 14 bases separating them. From germline, CDR1 is SGHDT and CDR2 YYEEEE. The CDR3 totals 14 residues. The CDR3 region is CASRDSGQDYGYTF. CDR3 DNA sequence: TGTGCCAGCAGAGATAGTGGCCAGGACTATGGCTACACCTTC.